The next 28 T cell receptor beta chains were all read from a single sample in a study of shared clonotypes between healthy human individuals. This table comes from immunoSEQ multiplex PCR, and its TCRdb copy is limited to in-frame clones, with some not included. The table lists just over 2,000,000 clones, roughly 96% of them singletons, with 0.13% in the top ten. The sample consisted of naive CD4+ T cells sorted from blood. Subset specified: CD45RA+ positively selected. All receptors come from a young man in good health.

CDR3: CASRAGDRILQETQYF. The CDR3 nucleotides are TGTGCCAGCAGGGCCGGGGACAGGATCCTTCAAGAGACCCAGTACTTC. The chain uses TRBV2 and TRBJ2-5, with 8 positions matching TRBD1. CDR1 is SNHLY and CDR2 is FYNNEI in the germline V gene. V gave up 6 bases and J gave up 2 bases; unmatched junction bases: 11. The CDR3 consists of 16 residues.

This clone was seen only once. The rearrangement uses TRBV9 and TRBJ2-7; no clear D. The CDR3 sequence is 14 residues long. CDR1 SGDLS and CDR2 YYNGEE come from the germline V gene. Trimming left V 3 bases short and J 0 bases short, with 10 bases between. The CDR3 region has the DNA TGTGCCAGCAGCGCCCTACCAACCTCCTACGAGCAGTACTTC. It specifies CASSALPTSYEQYF.

The chain has TRBV9 and TRBJ2-5; TRBD1 agrees at 10 bases. CDR3 length: 16 amino acids. Germline trimming cut 0 bases from V and 5 bases from J; bases unmatched to any gene: 7. Per the germline V gene, CDR1 is SGDLS and CDR2 is YYNGEE. CDR3 nucleotides: TGTGCCAGCAGCGTAGCGGCGACAGGGGGCTTGGAGACCCAGTACTTC. This sequence encodes CASSVAATGGLETQYF. Looking up the rest from reference TRBV9 and TRBJ2-5 gives the full variable domain: DSGVTQTPKHLITATGQRVTLRCSPRSGDLSVYWYQQSLDQGLQFLIQYYNGEERAKGNILERFSAQQFPDLHSELNLSSLELGDSALYFCASSVAATGGLETQYFGPGTRLLVL.

The chain links TRBV5-1 to TRBJ2-6, with D tentatively TRBD2 (6 bases). The germline CDR1 and CDR2 sequences are SGHRS and YFSETQ. Trimming pared 0 bases from V and 3 bases from J, leaving 10 bases between. This CDR3 spans 16 amino acids. CDR3 in amino acids: CASSLVSGSGANVLTF. CDR3 in DNA: TGCGCCAGCAGCTTGGTTTCCGGGAGTGGGGCCAACGTCCTGACTTTC.

V usage is TRBV25-1 and J usage is TRBJ1-5, with D maybe TRBD1 (6 bases). Trimming left V 9 bases short and J 3 bases short, with 24 bases between. The CDR3 totals 17 residues. Germline V gene lookup returns CDR1 MGHDK and CDR2 SYGVNS. DNA for the CDR3: TGTGCCAGTCCCGACCCCCTCCTCGGGGGCTCCAATCAGCCCCAGCATTTT. It yields the protein CASPDPLLGGSNQPQHF.

The chain carries TRBV6-1 and TRBJ2-1; D is undetermined. Trimming pared 4 bases from V and 0 bases from J, leaving 10 bases between. Germline CDR1 and CDR2: MNHNS and SASEGT. This CDR3 comprises 15 residues. The CDR3 protein is CASSGAGFSYNEQFF. The CDR3 DNA is TGTGCCAGCAGTGGGGCAGGTTTCTCCTACAATGAGCAGTTCTTC.

The gene calls are TRBV2 and TRBJ1-3, with 10 bases that match TRBD1. The J segment lost 3 bases and the V segment lost 8 bases, leaving 13 bases of the junction unmatched. In germline, CDR1 is SNHLY, CDR2 FYNNEI. The CDR3 contains 17 residues. The CDR3 protein is CASVRDRGRGGGNTIYF. The CDR3 DNA sequence: TGTGCCAGCGTAAGGGACAGGGGTCGAGGAGGTGGAAACACCATATATTTT. Combining the CDR3 with reference TRBV2 and TRBJ1-3 gives the whole variable domain EPEVTQTPSHQVTQMGQEVILRCVPISNHLYFYWYRQILGQKVEFLVSFYNNEISEKSEIFDDQFSVERPDGSNFTLKIRSTKLEDSAMYFCASVRDRGRGGGNTIYFGEGSWLTVV.

The rearrangement joins TRBV2 to TRBJ2-5; D may be TRBD2 (6 bases). The V gene lost 7 bases and the J gene lost 0 bases, with 9 bases spanning the gap. CDR1 and CDR2 from the germline V gene are SNHLY and FYNNEI. The CDR3 runs to 13 residues. For the CDR3, the DNA is TGTGCCAGCACTAGGGACTACCAAGAGACCCAGTACTTC. It is translated as CASTRDYQETQYF.

The rearrangement joins TRBV2 to TRBJ2-7; a possible D gene is TRBD2 (6 bases). CDR1 is SNHLY and CDR2 is FYNNEI in the germline V gene. There are 13 residues in the CDR3. Between the trimmed V and J ends, which lost 6 bases and 2 bases, there was a span of 11 bases. The CDR3 protein is CASSGGRPYEQYF. DNA of the CDR3: TGTGCCAGCAGCGGGGGACGCCCCTACGAGCAGTACTTC.

The chain has TRBV27 and TRBJ1-4, with TRBD1 matching 7 bases. Trimming at V came to 7 bases and at J to 3 bases, leaving 8 bases not matched to a gene. Germline V CDR1 and CDR2: MNHEY, SMNVEV (reference sequence). This CDR3 has 15 amino acids. CDR3: CASTPGQTPNEKLFF. The DNA of the CDR3 is TGTGCCAGCACCCCGGGACAGACACCTAATGAAAAACTGTTTTTT.

The chain joins TRBV29-1 to TRBJ2-2; possibly TRBD2 for D (7 bases). Germline loops: CDR1 SQVTM, CDR2 ANQGSEA. This CDR3 spans 14 amino acids. V lost 6 bases and J 4 bases, leaving 15 bases between the germline ends. CDR3: CSVASGQTTGELFF. The CDR3 coding sequence is TGCAGCGTCGCTAGCGGACAGACCACCGGGGAGCTGTTTTTT.

The chain is built from TRBV19 and TRBJ2-1, with 10 bases fitting TRBD2. Germline V gene data show CDR1 as LNHDA and CDR2 as SQIVND (reference sequence). The CDR3 spans 19 residues. Trimming removed 5 bases from V and 7 bases from J; junction bases left unmatched: 20. The CDR3 DNA follows: TGTGCCAGTAGTCGATACGGGACTAGCGACGTCGGGGGTCGTAATGAGCAGTTCTTC. Translating gives CASSRYGTSDVGGRNEQFF.

The chain employs TRBV10-3 and TRBJ2-7; D gene uncertain. This CDR3 contains 13 residues. Germline CDR1 is ENHRY and CDR2 is SYGVKD. Trimming took 2 bases from V and 4 from J, leaving 9 bases between them. The CDR3 coding sequence is TGTGCCATCAGTGAGGGCCTGTTTTACGAGCAGTACTTC. It translates to CAISEGLFYEQYF.

This chain connects TRBV11-3 to TRBJ2-5; TRBD2 might be the D (5 bases). Germline V gives CDR1 SGHNT, CDR2 YENEEA. The CDR3 consists of 14 residues. V lost 4 bases and J 7 bases, leaving 16 bases between the germline ends. CDR3 residues: CASSSFRDPGTQYF. The CDR3 DNA follows: TGTGCCAGCAGCTCATTCCGGGATCCCGGGACCCAGTACTTC.

This sequence joins TRBV6-5 and TRBJ1-5; D unclear. In germline, CDR1 is MNHEY, CDR2 SVGAGI. V dropped 2 bases and J dropped 4 bases, with 12 bases sitting between them. CDR3 size: 15 residues. CDR3 sequence (DNA): TGTGCCAGCAGTTACCAGAGAGGGCGGAATCAGCCCCAGCATTTT. Its protein is CASSYQRGRNQPQHF.

The chain carries TRBV19 and TRBJ1-6; 8 nucleotides align to TRBD1. The V and J ends lost 4 bases and 10 bases, in that order; junction bases with no gene match: 9. The CDR3 is made up of 15 amino acids. The germline V gene encodes CDR1 LNHDA and CDR2 SQIVND (reference sequence). The CDR3 DNA sequence: TGTGCCAGTAGTAGGTCGGACAGGGACGTATCACCCCTCCACTTT. Translated, it gives CASSRSDRDVSPLHF. Variable domain in full (rest from reference TRBV19 and TRBJ1-6): DGGITQSPKYLFRKEGQNVTLSCEQNLNHDAMYWYRQDPGQGLRLIYYSQIVNDFQKGDIAEGYSVSREKKESFPLTVTSAQKNPTAFYLCASSRSDRDVSPLHFGNGTRLTVT.

The rearrangement uses TRBV7-8 and TRBJ1-5; D unclear. The CDR3 covers 18 residues. Germline CDR1 is SGHVS and CDR2 is FQNEAQ. Trimming pared 0 bases from V and 1 base from J, leaving 16 bases between. In nucleotides, the CDR3 is TGTGCCAGCAGCTTAGCGCTAATAGCAGGTTACAGCAATCAGCCCCAGCATTTT. Its translation: CASSLALIAGYSNQPQHF. The whole variable domain, remainder taken from reference TRBV7-8 and TRBJ1-5, is GAGVSQSPRYKVAKRGQDVALRCDPISGHVSLFWYQQALGQGPEFLTYFQNEAQLDKSGLPSDRFFAERPEGSVSTLKIQRTQQEDSAVYLCASSLALIAGYSNQPQHFGDGTRLSIL.

The chain has TRBV18 and TRBJ2-1; D possibly corresponds to TRBD2 (5 bases). V lost 4 bases, J lost 5 bases, and 12 bases lay in between. CDR1 and CDR2 (germline): KGHSH, LQKENI. The CDR3 runs to 14 residues. DNA for the CDR3: TGTGCCAGCTCACTTCGGGGAGACAACAATGAGCAGTTCTTC. Its translation: CASSLRGDNNEQFF.

The genes are TRBV13 and TRBJ2-3; perhaps TRBD2 as D (5 bases). The germline V and J ends were trimmed by 5 bases and 6 bases, with 15 bases remaining between them. The CDR3 has 14 amino acids. CDR1 is PRHDT, CDR2 FYEKMQ, per germline (reference sequence). The chain's CDR3 is CASSPPPRGDTQYF. In nucleotides, the CDR3 is TGTGCCAGCAGCCCCCCGCCCCGGGGTGATACGCAGTATTTT.

V and J are TRBV15 and TRBJ1-5, with D unresolved. The ends were cut back, 0 bases at V and 3 bases at J, with 12 bases in the middle. Germline values: CDR1 LNHNV, CDR2 YYDKDF (reference sequence). The CDR3 covers 16 residues. The CDR3 region is CATSREATVLNQPQHF. CDR3 DNA: TGTGCCACCAGCAGAGAGGCCACAGTCCTCAATCAGCCCCAGCATTTT. Together with reference TRBV15 and TRBJ1-5, the CDR3 gives the full variable domain: DAMVIQNPRYQVTQFGKPVTLSCSQTLNHNVMYWYQQKSSQAPKLLFHYYDKDFNNEADTPDNFQSRRPNTSFCFLDIRSPGLGDTAMYLCATSREATVLNQPQHFGDGTRLSIL.

The V and J genes are TRBV2 and TRBJ1-1; 7 nucleotides line up with TRBD1. The CDR3 totals 14 residues. The V gene's germline CDR1 is SNHLY and CDR2 FYNNEI. V lost 7 bases to trimming and J lost 5 bases; unmatched junction nucleotides: 10. This CDR3 is CASTRQGGRTEAFF. Here the CDR3 DNA reads TGTGCCAGCACCAGACAGGGCGGGCGGACTGAAGCTTTCTTT.

This clone has a handful of counts. The CDR3 bases are TGTGCCAGCAGCTTGACCTTCCGACTAGTCGTGGGAGCTATCGAGCAGTACTTC. Protein sequence: CASSLTFRLVVGAIEQYF. The genes are TRBV7-3 and TRBJ2-7; possibly TRBD2 for D (6 bases). The length of the CDR3 is 18 residues. Germline CDR1 SGHTA, CDR2 FQGTGA. V shed 3 bases and J shed 6 bases, with 27 bases lying between them.

V usage is TRBV6-1 and J usage is TRBJ2-2; D may correspond to TRBD1 or TRBD2 (5 bases each). Deletions cut 6 bases from V and 7 bases from J, with 18 bases between. The germline V gene has CDR1 MNHNS and CDR2 SASEGT. CDR3 size: 15 residues. The CDR3 bases are TGTGCCAGCAGCATGGGACGTCAAGAGCTCGGGGAGCTGTTTTTT. Residues: CASSMGRQELGELFF.

The rearrangement uses TRBV19 and TRBJ1-6, with unresolved D. The CDR3 runs to 16 residues. The germline V gene has CDR1 LNHDA and CDR2 SQIVND (reference sequence). V lost 6 bases and J 6 bases, leaving 18 bases between the germline ends. The CDR3 sequence: CASRTATTGSNSPLHF. CDR3 in DNA: TGTGCCAGTAGGACTGCAACAACTGGGAGTAATTCACCCCTCCACTTT.

The CDR3, as DNA: TGTGCCAGCAGCTTAGGGGATCCCTACGAGCAGTACTTC. Amino acid sequence: CASSLGDPYEQYF. The chain combines TRBV7-6 with TRBJ2-7; no clear D. The CDR3 is made up of 13 amino acids. Deletions cut 1 base from V and 2 bases from J, with 6 bases between. Germline loops: CDR1 SGHVS, CDR2 FNYEAQ.

The chain employs TRBV7-6 and TRBJ2-7, with 8 bases identical to TRBD1. Germline V CDR1 and CDR2: SGHVS, FNYEAQ. V lost 5 bases and J lost 2; bases outside the gene matches: 5. The CDR3 totals 14 residues. CDR3 nucleotide sequence: TGTGCCAGCAGCGTCGACAGGGGTCCCTACGAGCAGTACTTC. Translating gives CASSVDRGPYEQYF.

The chain joins TRBV28 to TRBJ2-7; D may be TRBD1 or TRBD2 (5 bases each). V was shortened by 8 bases and J by 2 bases, with 16 bases between the two germline ends. The CDR3 sequence is 14 residues long. CDR1 is MDHEN, CDR2 SYDVKM, per germline. CDR3 nucleotides: TGTGCCAGCGCCACTAGGGGCCTAACCTACGAGCAGTACTTC. It translates to CASATRGLTYEQYF. Full variable domain (rest looked up from reference TRBV28 and TRBJ2-7): DVKVTQSSRYLVKRTGEKVFLECVQDMDHENMFWYRQDPGLGLRLIYFSYDVKMKEKGDIPEGYSVSREKKERFSLILESASTNQTSMYLCASATRGLTYEQYFGPGTRLTVT.

The V call is TRBV19, the J call TRBJ2-6, with a tentative D call TRBD2 (5 bases). CDR3 size: 15 residues. In germline, CDR1 is LNHDA, CDR2 SQIVND (reference sequence). Between the trimmed V and J ends, which lost 8 bases and 2 bases, there was a span of 13 bases. This CDR3 reads CASHGVLPGANVLTF. The CDR3 DNA sequence: TGTGCCAGTCACGGGGTTCTGCCTGGGGCCAACGTCCTGACTTTC.